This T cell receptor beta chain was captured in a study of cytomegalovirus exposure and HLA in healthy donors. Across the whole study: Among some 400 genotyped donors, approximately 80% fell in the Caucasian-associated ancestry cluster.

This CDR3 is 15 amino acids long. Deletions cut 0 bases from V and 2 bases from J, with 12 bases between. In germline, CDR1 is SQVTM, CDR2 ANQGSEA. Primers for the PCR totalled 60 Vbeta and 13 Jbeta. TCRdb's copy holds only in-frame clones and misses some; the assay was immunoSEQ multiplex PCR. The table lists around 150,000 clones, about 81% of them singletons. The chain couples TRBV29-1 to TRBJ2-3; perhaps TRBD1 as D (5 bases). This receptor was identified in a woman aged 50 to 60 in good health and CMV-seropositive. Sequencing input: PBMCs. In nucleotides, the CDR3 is TGCAGCGTTGAAGATAGGGGCCAACTCACAGATACGCAGTATTTT. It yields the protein CSVEDRGQLTDTQYF.